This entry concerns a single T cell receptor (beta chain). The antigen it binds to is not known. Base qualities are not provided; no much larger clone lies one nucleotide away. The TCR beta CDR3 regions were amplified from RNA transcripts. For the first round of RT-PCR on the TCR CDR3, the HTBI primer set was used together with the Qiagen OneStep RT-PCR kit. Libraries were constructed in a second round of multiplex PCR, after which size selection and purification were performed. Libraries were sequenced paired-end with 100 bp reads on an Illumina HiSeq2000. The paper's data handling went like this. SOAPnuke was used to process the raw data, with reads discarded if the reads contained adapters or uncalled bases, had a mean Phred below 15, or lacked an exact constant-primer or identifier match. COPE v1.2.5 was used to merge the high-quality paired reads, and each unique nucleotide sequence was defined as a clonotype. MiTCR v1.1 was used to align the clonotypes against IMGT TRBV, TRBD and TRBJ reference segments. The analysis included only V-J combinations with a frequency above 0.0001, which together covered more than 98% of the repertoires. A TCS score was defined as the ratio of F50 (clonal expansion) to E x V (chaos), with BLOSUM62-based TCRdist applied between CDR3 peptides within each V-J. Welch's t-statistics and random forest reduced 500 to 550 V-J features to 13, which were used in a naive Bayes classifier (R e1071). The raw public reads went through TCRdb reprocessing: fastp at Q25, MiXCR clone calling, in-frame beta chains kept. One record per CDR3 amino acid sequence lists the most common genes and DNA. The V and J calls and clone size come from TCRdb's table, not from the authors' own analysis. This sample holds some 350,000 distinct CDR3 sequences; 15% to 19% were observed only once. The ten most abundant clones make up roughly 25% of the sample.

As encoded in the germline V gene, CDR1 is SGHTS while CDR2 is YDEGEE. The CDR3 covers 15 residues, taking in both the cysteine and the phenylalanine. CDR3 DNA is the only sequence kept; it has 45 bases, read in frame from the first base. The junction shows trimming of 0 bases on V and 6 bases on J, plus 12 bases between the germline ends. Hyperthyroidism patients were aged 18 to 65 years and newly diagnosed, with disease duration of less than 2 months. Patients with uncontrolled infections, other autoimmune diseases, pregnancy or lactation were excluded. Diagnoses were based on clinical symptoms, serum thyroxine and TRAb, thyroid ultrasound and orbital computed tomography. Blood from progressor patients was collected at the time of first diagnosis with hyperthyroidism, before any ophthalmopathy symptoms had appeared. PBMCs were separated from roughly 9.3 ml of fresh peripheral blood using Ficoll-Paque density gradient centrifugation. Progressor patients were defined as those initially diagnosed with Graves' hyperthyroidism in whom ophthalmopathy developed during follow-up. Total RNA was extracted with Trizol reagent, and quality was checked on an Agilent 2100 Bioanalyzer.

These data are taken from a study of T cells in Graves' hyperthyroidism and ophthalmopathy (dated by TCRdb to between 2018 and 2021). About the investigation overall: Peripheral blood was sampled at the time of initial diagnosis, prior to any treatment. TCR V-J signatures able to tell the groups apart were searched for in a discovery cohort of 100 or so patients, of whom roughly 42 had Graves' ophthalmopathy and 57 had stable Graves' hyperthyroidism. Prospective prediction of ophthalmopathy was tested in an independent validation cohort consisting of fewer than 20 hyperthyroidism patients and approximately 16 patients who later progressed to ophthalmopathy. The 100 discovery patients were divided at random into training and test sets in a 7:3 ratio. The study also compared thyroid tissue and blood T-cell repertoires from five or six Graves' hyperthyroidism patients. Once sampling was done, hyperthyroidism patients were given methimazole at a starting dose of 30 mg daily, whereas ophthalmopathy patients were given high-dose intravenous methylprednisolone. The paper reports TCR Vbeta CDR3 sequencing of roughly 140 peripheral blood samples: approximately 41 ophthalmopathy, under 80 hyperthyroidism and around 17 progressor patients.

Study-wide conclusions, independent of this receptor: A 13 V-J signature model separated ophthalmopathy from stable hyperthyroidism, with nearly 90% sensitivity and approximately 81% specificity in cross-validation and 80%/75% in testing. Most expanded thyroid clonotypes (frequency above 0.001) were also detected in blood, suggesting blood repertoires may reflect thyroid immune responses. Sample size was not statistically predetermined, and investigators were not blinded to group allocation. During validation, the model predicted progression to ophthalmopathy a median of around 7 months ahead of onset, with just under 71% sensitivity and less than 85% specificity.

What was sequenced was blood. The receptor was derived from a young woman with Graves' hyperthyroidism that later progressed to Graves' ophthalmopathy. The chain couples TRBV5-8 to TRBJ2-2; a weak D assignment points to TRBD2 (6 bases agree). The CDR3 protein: CASSLGISGSGELFF. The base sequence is TGTGCCAGCAGCTTGGGTATTAGCGGTTCCGGGGAGCTGTTTTTT.